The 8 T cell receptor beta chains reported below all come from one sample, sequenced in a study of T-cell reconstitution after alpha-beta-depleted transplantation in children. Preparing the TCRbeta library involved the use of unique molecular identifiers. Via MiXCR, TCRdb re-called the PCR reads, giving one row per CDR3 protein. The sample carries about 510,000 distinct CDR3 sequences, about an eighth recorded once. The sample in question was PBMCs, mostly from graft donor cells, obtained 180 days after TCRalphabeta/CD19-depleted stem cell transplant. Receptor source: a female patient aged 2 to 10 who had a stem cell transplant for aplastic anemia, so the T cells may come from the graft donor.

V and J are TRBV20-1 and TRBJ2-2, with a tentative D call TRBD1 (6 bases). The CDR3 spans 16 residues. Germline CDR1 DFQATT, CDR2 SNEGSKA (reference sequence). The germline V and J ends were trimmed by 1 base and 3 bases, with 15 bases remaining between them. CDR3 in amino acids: CSARAADSRHTGELFF. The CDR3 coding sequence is TGCAGTGCTAGAGCCGCGGACAGCAGGCACACCGGGGAGCTGTTTTTT.

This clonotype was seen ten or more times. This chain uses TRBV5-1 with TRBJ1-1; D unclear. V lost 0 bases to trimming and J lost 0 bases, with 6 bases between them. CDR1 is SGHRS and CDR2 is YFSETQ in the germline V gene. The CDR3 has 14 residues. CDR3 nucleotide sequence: TGCGCCAGCAGCTTGGGCAGTTTGAACACTGAAGCTTTCTTT. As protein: CASSLGSLNTEAFF.

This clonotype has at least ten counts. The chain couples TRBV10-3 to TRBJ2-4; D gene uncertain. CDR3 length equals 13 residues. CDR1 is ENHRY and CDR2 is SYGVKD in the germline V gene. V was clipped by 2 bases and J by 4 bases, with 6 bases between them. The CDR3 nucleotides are TGTGCCATCAGTGAGGGACGGAAAAACATTCAGTACTTC. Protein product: CAISEGRKNIQYF.

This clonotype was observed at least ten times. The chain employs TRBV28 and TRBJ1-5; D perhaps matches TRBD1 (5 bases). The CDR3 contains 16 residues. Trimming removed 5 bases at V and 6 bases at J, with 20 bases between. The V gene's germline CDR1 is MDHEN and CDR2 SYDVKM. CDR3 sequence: CASSGGGQGPFQPQHF. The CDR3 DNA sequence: TGTGCCAGCAGTGGAGGAGGGCAGGGACCGTTTCAGCCCCAGCATTTT.

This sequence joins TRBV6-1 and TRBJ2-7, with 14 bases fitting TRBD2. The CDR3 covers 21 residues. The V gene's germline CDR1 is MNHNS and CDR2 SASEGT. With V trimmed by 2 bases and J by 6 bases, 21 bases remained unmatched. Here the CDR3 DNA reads TGTGCCAGCAGTGAACCTATTACCGGGACTAGCGGGAGAGAAGGGAGGCTCGAGCAGTACTTC. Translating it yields CASSEPITGTSGREGRLEQYF.

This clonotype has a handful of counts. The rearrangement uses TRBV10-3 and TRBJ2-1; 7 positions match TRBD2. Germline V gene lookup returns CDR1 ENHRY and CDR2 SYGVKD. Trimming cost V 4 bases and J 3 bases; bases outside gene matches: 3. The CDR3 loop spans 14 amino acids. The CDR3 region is CAISGVAGYNEQFF. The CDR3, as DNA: TGTGCCATCAGTGGAGTAGCGGGCTACAATGAGCAGTTCTTC.

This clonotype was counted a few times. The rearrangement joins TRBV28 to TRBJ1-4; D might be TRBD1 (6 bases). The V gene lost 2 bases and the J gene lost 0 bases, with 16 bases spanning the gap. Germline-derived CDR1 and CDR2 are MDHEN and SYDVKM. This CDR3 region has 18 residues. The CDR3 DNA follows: TGTGCCAGCAGTTTAACCGGCAGGGGCCTTGCAACTAATGAAAAACTGTTTTTT. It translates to CASSLTGRGLATNEKLFF. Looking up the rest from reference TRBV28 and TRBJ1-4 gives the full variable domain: DVKVTQSSRYLVKRTGEKVFLECVQDMDHENMFWYRQDPGLGLRLIYFSYDVKMKEKGDIPEGYSVSREKKERFSLILESASTNQTSMYLCASSLTGRGLATNEKLFFGSGTQLSVL.

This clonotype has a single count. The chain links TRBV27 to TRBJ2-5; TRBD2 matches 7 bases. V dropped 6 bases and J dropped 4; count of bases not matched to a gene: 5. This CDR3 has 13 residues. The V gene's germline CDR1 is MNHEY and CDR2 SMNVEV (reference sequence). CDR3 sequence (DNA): TGTGCCAGCAGCGCGGGAGTCGGAGAGACCCAGTACTTC. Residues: CASSAGVGETQYF.